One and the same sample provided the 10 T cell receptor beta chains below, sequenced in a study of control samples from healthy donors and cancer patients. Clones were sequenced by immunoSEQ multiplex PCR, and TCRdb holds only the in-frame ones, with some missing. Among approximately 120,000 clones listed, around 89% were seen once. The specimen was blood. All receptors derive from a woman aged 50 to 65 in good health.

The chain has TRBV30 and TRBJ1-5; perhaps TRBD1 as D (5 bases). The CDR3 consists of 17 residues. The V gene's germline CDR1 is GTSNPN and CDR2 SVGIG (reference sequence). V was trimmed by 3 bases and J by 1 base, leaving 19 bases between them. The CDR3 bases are TGTGCCTGGAGCCATACTCCAGGGAGTAGGAGCAATCAGCCCCAGCATTTT. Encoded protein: CAWSHTPGSRSNQPQHF.

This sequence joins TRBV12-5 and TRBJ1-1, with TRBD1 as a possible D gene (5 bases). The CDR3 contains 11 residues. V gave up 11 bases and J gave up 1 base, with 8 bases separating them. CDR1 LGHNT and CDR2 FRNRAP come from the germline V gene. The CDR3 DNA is TGTGCTCTGGACACGAACACTGAAGCTTTCTTT. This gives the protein CALDTNTEAFF.

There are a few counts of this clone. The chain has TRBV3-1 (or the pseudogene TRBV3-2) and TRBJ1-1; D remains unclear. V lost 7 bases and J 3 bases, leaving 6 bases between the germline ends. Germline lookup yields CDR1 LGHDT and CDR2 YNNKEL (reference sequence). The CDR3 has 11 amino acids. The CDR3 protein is CASKGYTEAFF. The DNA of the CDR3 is TGTGCCAGCAAAGGTTACACTGAAGCTTTCTTT.

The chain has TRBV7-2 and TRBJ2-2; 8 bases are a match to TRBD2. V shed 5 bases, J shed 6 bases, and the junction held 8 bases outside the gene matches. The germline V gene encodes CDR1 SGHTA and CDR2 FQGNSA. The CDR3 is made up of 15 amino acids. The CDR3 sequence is CASSQLAGGSGELFF. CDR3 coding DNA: TGTGCCAGCAGCCAGCTCGCGGGGGGCTCCGGGGAGCTGTTTTTT.

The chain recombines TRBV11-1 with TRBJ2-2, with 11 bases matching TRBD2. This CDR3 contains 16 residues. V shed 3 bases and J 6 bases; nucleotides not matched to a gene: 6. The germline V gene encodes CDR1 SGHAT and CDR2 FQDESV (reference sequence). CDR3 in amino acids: CASSFSGRALPGELFF. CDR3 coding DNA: TGTGCCAGCAGCTTTAGCGGGAGGGCCCTGCCCGGGGAGCTGTTTTTT.

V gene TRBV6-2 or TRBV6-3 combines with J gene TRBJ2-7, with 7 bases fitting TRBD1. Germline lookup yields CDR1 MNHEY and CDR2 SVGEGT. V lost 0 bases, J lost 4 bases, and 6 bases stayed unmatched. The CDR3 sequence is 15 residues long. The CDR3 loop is CASSYSYNRGYEQYV. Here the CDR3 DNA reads TGTGCCAGCAGTTACTCGTATAACAGGGGATACGAGCAGTACGTC.

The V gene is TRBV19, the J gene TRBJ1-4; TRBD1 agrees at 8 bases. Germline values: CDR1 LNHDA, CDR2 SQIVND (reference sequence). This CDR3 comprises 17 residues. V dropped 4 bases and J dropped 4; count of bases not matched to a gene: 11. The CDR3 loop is CASSNPGTGLLNEKLFF. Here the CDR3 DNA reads TGTGCCAGTAGTAACCCCGGGACAGGCCTCCTTAATGAAAAACTGTTTTTT.

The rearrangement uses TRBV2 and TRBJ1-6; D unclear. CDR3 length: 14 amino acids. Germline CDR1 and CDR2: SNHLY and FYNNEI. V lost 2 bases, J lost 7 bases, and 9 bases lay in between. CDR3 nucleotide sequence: TGTGCCAGCAGTGAAACGCGTAAGAATTCACCCCTCCACTTT. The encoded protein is CASSETRKNSPLHF.

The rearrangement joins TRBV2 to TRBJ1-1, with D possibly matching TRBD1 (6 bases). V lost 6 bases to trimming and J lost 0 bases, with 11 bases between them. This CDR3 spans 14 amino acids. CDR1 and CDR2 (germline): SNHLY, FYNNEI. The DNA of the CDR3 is TGTGCCAGCAGGACGGGACACATGAACACTGAAGCTTTCTTT. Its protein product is CASRTGHMNTEAFF.

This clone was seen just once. CDR3 residues: CASSETSGRLNEQFF. CDR3 in DNA: TGTGCCAGCAGCGAAACTAGCGGGAGATTGAATGAGCAGTTCTTC. The rearrangement uses TRBV11-3 and TRBJ2-1, with 11 bases matching TRBD2. The CDR3 runs to 15 residues. The V gene's germline CDR1 is SGHNT and CDR2 YENEEA. Germline trimming cut 5 bases from V and 7 bases from J; bases unmatched to any gene: 7.